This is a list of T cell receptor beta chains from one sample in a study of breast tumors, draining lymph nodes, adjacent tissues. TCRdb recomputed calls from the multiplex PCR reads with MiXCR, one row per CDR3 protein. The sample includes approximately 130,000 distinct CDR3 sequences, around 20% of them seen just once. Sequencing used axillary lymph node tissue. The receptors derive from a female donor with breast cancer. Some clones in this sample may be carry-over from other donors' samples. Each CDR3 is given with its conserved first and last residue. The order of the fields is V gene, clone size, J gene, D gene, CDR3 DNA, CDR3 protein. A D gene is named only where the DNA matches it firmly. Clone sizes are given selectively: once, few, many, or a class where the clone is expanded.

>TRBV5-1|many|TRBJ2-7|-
TGCGCCAGCAGCTTATCCGGGACTGACGACGAGCAGTACTTC
CASSLSGTDDEQYF
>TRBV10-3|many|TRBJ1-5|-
TGTGCCATCAGTGAGTCGCTTGACAGGTTGGATCAGCCCCAGCATTTT
CAISESLDRLDQPQHF
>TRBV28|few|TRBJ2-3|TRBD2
TGTGCCAGCAGTGGACTAGCGGGAAGGGACACAGATACGCAGTATTTT
CASSGLAGRDTDTQYF
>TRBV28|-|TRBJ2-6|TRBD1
TGTGCCGTGGGACAGGGCTCTGGGGCCAACGTCCTGACTTTC
CAVGQGSGANVLTF
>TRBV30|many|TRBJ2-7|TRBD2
TGTGCCTGGAGTGGCGGTACTAGCGGGAGGGCCATATACGAGCAGTACTTC
CAWSGGTSGRAIYEQYF
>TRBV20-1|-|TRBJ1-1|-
TGTGGAGAACAGGGCCACACTGAAGCTTTCTTT
CGEQGHTEAFF
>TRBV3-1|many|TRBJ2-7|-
TGTGCCAGCAGCCAAGATGTATCCACCTCCTCCTACGAGCAGTACTTC
CASSQDVSTSSYEQYF
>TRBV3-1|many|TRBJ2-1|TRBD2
TGTGCCAGCAGCCTCACTAGCGCCTCCTACAATGAGCAGTTCTTC
CASSLTSASYNEQFF
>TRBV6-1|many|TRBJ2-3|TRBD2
TGTGCCAGCAGTGAAGCGCGGGTTAGCGGGAGTGGCTCAGATACGCAGTATTTT
CASSEARVSGSGSDTQYF
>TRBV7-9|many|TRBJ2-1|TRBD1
TGTGCCAGCAGCTTACAGGGGGCAATCTACAATGAGCAGTTCTTC
CASSLQGAIYNEQFF
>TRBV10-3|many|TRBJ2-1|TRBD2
TGTGCCATCAGCGACCGACTAGCGGGAGGGGCGGATGAGCAGTTCTTC
CAISDRLAGGADEQFF
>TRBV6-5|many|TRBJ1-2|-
TGTGCCAGCTCAGGTCACTATGGCTACACCTTC
CASSGHYGYTF
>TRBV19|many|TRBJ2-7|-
TGTGCCAGTAGTCCTACAGGGAGCCACGAGCAGTACTTC
CASSPTGSHEQYF
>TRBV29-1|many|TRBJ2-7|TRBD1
TGCAGCGTCCGCCAGGGGGCGAGTTACGAGCAGTACTTC
CSVRQGASYEQYF
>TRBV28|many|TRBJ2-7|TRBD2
TGTGCCAGCAGTTTGGTTAGCGGGAGCAACGAGCAGTACTTC
CASSLVSGSNEQYF
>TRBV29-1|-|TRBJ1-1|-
TGCAGCGTTGACTCTAAGGGGGGCACTGAAGCTTTCTTT
CSVDSKGGTEAFF
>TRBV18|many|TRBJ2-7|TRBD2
TGTGCCAGCTCCGGGACTAGCGTTGAGGAGCAGTACTTC
CASSGTSVEEQYF
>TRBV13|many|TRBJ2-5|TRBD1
TGTGCCAGCAGCCTCGGGACAGACGGGACCCAGTACTTC
CASSLGTDGTQYF
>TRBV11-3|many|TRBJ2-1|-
TGTGCCAGCAGCTTAGGGGGATGGGGCGAGCAGTTCTTC
CASSLGGWGEQFF
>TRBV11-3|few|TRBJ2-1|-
TGTGCCAGCAGCCCAGGGACTCTCAATGAGCAGTTCTTC
CASSPGTLNEQFF
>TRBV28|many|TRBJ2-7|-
TGTGCCAGCCTCGGGTTGGGCGGGACCTACGAGCAGTACTTC
CASLGLGGTYEQYF
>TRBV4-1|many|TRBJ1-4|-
TGCGCCAGCAGCCTTACCCCACTCACAACTAATGAAAAACTGTTTTTT
CASSLTPLTTNEKLFF
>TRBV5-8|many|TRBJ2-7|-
TGTGCCACCGCACGGCGGAGGCGGTACGAGCAGTACTTC
CATARRRRYEQYF
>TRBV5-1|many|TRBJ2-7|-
TGCGCCAGCAGCTTGGGACGGTTGTACGAGCAGTACTTC
CASSLGRLYEQYF
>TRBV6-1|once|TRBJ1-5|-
TGTGCCAGCTCTGGTAGGCTACCCAATCAGCCCCAGCATTTT
CASSGRLPNQPQHF
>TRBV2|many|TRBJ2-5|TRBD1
TGTGCCAGCGTTAGGGGGCGATTTCAAGAGACCCAGTACTTC
CASVRGRFQETQYF
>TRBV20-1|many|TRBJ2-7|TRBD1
TGCAGTGCCCCCCGGACAGGGGCCTCATCCTACGAGCAGTACTTC
CSAPRTGASSYEQYF
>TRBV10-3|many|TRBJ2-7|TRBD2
TGTGCCATCAGTGAAGGGGTAGCGGGAGAGGGGTACGAGCAGTACTTC
CAISEGVAGEGYEQYF
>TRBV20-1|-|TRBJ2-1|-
TGCAGTGCTAGCCCGGGCGGTGGGAATGAGCAGTTCTTC
CSASPGGGNEQFF
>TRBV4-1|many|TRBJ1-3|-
TGCGCCAGCAGCCAGGGACAACCTGGAAACACCATATATTTT
CASSQGQPGNTIYF
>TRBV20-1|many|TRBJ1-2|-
TGCAGTGCTAGAGCTGGGGAAGGCTACACCTTC
CSARAGEGYTF
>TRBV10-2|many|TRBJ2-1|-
TGCGCCAGCAGTGAGTTTGGACTTCTCTCCTACAATGAGCAGTTCTTC
CASSEFGLLSYNEQFF
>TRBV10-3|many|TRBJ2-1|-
TGTGCCATCAGTGGCGACCGTCTGAATGAGCAGTTCTTC
CAISGDRLNEQFF
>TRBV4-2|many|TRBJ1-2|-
TGTGCCAGCAGCCAAGCCCCCGACAACTATGGCTACACCTTC
CASSQAPDNYGYTF
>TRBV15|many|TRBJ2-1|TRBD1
TGTGCCACCAGCAAGGACAGGGGGCTTTACAATGAGCAGTTCTTC
CATSKDRGLYNEQFF